A single sample gave rise to the 16 T cell receptor beta chains below, sequenced in a study of metastatic and nonmetastatic thyroid tumors. TCRdb re-called the PCR reads through MiXCR. The sample carries thousands of clones, 30% to 40% recorded once. All patients were treatment-naive before thyroid surgery. Material: adjacent normal tissue. The receptors originated from a female donor with papillary thyroid cancer or a benign thyroid nodule (not recorded which). Some clones in this sample may be carry-over from other donors' samples.

This chain uses TRBV20-1 with TRBJ2-7; 8 bases agree with TRBD2. CDR3 length: 15 amino acids. Germline trimming cut 1 base from V and 0 bases from J; bases unmatched to any gene: 5. Germline CDR1 DFQATT, CDR2 SNEGSKA (reference sequence). The CDR3 DNA follows: TGCAGTGCTAGAGGGGGTAGCGGGGCCTCCTACGAGCAGTACTTC. This encodes CSARGGSGASYEQYF.

To note about this clone: Without the conserved terminal phenylalanine or tryptophan, this CDR3 likely stems from a read error. The chain combines TRBV25-1 with TRBJ2-6; 7 bases are a match to TRBD2. Germline CDR1 and CDR2: MGHDK and SYGVNS. The CDR3 spans 19 residues. CDR3 residues: CASTGGGGLYNTGANFLTL. CDR3 DNA sequence: TGTGCCAGCACGGGGGGTGGCGGGCTATATAATACTGGGGCCAACTTCCTGACTCTC.

This clone has a handful of counts. The chain employs TRBV6-1 and TRBJ1-6; a weak D match, TRBD1 (6 bases). Trimming cost V 5 bases and J 4 bases, with 15 bases left between them. The CDR3 has 16 residues. Germline V lookup: CDR1 MNHNS, CDR2 SASEGT. The CDR3 protein is CASSPNRGGYNSPLHF. The DNA for the CDR3 is TGTGCCAGCAGTCCCAATAGGGGGGGTTATAATTCACCCCTCCACTTT.

CDR3 sequence reads: CASSSYTGPRGNEKLFF. The CDR3 coding sequence is TGTGCCAGCAGCTCATACACCGGACCCCGAGGGAATGAAAAACTGTTTTTT. This rearrangement joins TRBV11-2 to TRBJ1-4; D is undetermined. This CDR3 is built from 17 residues. V was shortened by 4 bases and J by 5 bases, with 20 bases between the two germline ends. Germline V gives CDR1 SGHAT, CDR2 FQNNGV.

By frequency in the sample, this clone is medium-sized. The chain employs TRBV30 and TRBJ2-6, with TRBD1 matching over 9 bases. The CDR3 consists of 17 residues. After removal of 3 bases from V and 0 bases from J, the junction contained 6 bases not matched to a gene. The V gene's germline CDR1 is GTSNPN and CDR2 SVGIG (reference sequence). The CDR3 loop reads CAWRDRTGVSGANVLTF. In DNA, the CDR3 is TGTGCCTGGAGGGATCGGACAGGGGTCTCTGGGGCCAACGTCCTGACTTTC.

This clone qualifies as medium-sized. The chain links TRBV9 to TRBJ1-3, with D possibly being TRBD1 (5 bases). Per the germline V gene, CDR1 is SGDLS and CDR2 is YYNGEE. There are 16 residues in the CDR3. Trimming left V 1 base short and J 1 base short, with 12 bases between. The CDR3 DNA reads as TGTGCCAGCAGCGTAACCGGGGGGAAGTCTGGAAACACCATATATTTT. Translation gives CASSVTGGKSGNTIYF.

Concerning this clone: Additional DNA sequences in this sample encode the identical CDR3. This rearrangement joins TRBV20-1 to TRBJ2-7; TRBD1 matches 9 bases. Germline V CDR1 and CDR2: DFQATT, SNEGSKA (reference sequence). V gave up 5 bases and J gave up 7 bases; unmatched junction bases: 12. This CDR3 has 14 amino acids. For the CDR3, the DNA is TGCAGTGCTCGGCGACAGGGGGGGTCCGGTGAGCAGTACTTC. It is translated as CSARRQGGSGEQYF.

V and J are TRBV6-1 and TRBJ2-3; 9 nucleotides agree with TRBD1. With V trimmed by 10 bases and J by 0 bases, 11 bases remained unmatched. Germline assignment: CDR1 MNHNS and CDR2 SASEGT. The CDR3 sequence is 16 residues long. For the CDR3, the DNA is TGTGCCACCGCTATGAGGGGGACAGGGAGCACAGATACGCAGTATTTT. This codes for CATAMRGTGSTDTQYF.

The genes are TRBV11-2 and TRBJ2-2, with a weak D call TRBD2 (5 bases). The CDR3 covers 16 residues. Trimming took off 2 bases at V and 7 bases at J, with 17 bases between the two ends. Germline V gene lookup returns CDR1 SGHAT and CDR2 FQNNGV. CDR3 residues: CASSLRGSIGNGELFF. CDR3 sequence (DNA): TGTGCCAGCAGCTTACGAGGGTCAATCGGCAACGGGGAGCTGTTTTTT. Full variable domain (missing parts from reference TRBV11-2 and TRBJ2-2): EAGVAQSPRYKIIEKRQSVAFWCNPISGHATLYWYQQILGQGPKLLIQFQNNGVVDDSQLPKDRFSAERLKGVDSTLKIQPAKLEDSAVYLCASSLRGSIGNGELFFGEGSRLTVL.

This clone was seen more than once but under ten times. The chain uses TRBV15 and TRBJ2-1, with 7 bases that match TRBD2. This CDR3 region has 15 residues. After removal of 4 bases from V and 0 bases from J, the junction contained 3 bases not matched to a gene. CDR1 LNHNV and CDR2 YYDKDF come from the germline V gene (reference sequence). The CDR3 protein is CATSIKRGSYNEQFF. The CDR3 nucleotides read TGTGCCACCAGCATTAAGCGGGGCTCCTACAATGAGCAGTTCTTC. Complete variable domain (other parts from reference TRBV15 and TRBJ2-1): DAMVIQNPRYQVTQFGKPVTLSCSQTLNHNVMYWYQQKSSQAPKLLFHYYDKDFNNEADTPDNFQSRRPNTSFCFLDIRSPGLGDTAMYLCATSIKRGSYNEQFFGPGTRLTVL.

J is TRBJ2-7 and V is TRBV5-1; 10 bases align to TRBD2. The germline V gene encodes CDR1 SGHRS and CDR2 YFSETQ. The CDR3 sequence is 14 residues long. V lost 6 bases to trimming and J lost 6 bases; unmatched junction nucleotides: 9. DNA for the CDR3: TGCGCCAGCACACTAGCGGGGAGGGGAGGCGAGCAGTACTTC. Amino acids: CASTLAGRGGEQYF.

The rearrangement joins TRBV24-1 to TRBJ2-7; D remains ambiguous. This CDR3 spans 13 amino acids. Germline CDR1 reads KGHDR; CDR2 reads SFDVKD. The ends were cut back, 5 bases at V and 3 bases at J, with 10 bases in the middle. This chain's CDR3 is CATSAGIDYEQYF. CDR3 sequence (DNA): TGTGCCACCAGTGCTGGGATAGACTACGAGCAGTACTTC.

This clone was observed a few times. The J gene is TRBJ2-3, the V gene TRBV6-4; D gene ambiguous. This CDR3 is built from 18 residues. Germline V gene data show CDR1 as MRHNA and CDR2 as SNTAGT. The germline V and J ends were trimmed by 0 bases and 7 bases, with 23 bases remaining between them. The CDR3 nucleotides are TGTGCCAGCAGTGACTCTATAAAAAGGACCATTCACCCGTATACGCAGTATTTT. Its translation is CASSDSIKRTIHPYTQYF.

The chain joins TRBV6-1 to TRBJ2-2; D uncertain. V shed 6 bases and J shed 0 bases, with 5 bases lying between them. CDR1 and CDR2 from the germline V gene are MNHNS and SASEGT. The CDR3 sequence is 13 residues long. The CDR3 is CASRTANTGELFF. DNA of the CDR3: TGTGCCAGCAGGACCGCGAACACCGGGGAGCTGTTTTTT.

In its sample, this clone was seen a few times. This chain uses TRBV7-8 with TRBJ2-7; D is ambiguous. Germline V gives CDR1 SGHVS, CDR2 FQNEAQ. V was trimmed by 1 base and J by 5 bases, leaving 15 bases between them. The CDR3 runs 15 residues. The CDR3 sequence is CASSLGGRLKHEQYF. Here the CDR3 DNA reads TGTGCCAGCAGCTTAGGTGGCCGCCTGAAACACGAGCAGTACTTC.

Within the sample, this clone is medium-sized. The chain carries TRBV7-9 and TRBJ2-7, with no clear D. The V and J ends lost 8 bases and 0 bases respectively, with 14 bases between them. The CDR3 length is 14 residues. From germline, CDR1 is SEHNR and CDR2 FQNEAQ (reference sequence). The chain's CDR3 is CASGNIIDSYEQYF. The CDR3 region has the DNA TGTGCCAGCGGAAACATTATAGACTCCTACGAGCAGTACTTC.